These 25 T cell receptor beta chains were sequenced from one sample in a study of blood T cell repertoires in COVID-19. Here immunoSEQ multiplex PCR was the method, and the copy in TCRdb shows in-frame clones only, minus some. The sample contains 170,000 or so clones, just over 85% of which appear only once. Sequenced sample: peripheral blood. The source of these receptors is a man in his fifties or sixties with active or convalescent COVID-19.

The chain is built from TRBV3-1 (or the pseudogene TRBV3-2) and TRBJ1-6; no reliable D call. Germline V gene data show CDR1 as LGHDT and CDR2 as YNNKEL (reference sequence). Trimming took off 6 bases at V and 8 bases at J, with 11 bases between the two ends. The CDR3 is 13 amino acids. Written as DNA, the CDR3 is TGTGCCAGCAGACTAGGAGGTCATTCACCCCTCCACTTT. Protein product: CASRLGGHSPLHF.

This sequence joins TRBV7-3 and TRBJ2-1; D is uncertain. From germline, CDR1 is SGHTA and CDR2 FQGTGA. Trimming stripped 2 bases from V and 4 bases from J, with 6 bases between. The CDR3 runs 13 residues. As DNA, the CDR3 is TGTGCCAGCAGCTTAGCAGTTTACAATGAGCAGTTCTTC. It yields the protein CASSLAVYNEQFF.

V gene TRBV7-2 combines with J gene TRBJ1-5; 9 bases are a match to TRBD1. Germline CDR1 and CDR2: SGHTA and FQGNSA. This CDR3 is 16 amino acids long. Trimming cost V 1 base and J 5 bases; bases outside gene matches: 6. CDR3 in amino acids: CASSLGPGQGYQPQHF. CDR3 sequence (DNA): TGTGCCAGCAGCTTAGGACCGGGACAGGGCTATCAGCCCCAGCATTTT.

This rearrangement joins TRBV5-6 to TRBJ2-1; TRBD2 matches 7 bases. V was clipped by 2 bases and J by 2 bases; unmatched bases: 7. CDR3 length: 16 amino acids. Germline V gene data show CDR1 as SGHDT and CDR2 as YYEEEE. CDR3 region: CASSFPGRLTYNEQFF. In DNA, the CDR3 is TGTGCCAGCAGCTTCCCCGGGAGGCTAACCTACAATGAGCAGTTCTTC.

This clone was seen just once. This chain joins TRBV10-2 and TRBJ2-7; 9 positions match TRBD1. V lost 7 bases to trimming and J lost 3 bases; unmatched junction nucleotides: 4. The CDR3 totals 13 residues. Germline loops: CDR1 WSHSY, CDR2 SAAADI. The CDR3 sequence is CASKGQGNYEQYF. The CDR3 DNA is TGCGCCAGCAAGGGACAGGGTAACTACGAGCAGTACTTC.

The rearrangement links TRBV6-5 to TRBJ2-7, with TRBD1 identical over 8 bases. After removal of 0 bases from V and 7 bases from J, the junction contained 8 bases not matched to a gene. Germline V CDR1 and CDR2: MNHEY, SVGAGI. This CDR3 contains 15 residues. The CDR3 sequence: CASSYSWQGAQEQYF. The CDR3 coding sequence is TGTGCCAGCAGTTACTCTTGGCAGGGGGCGCAAGAGCAGTACTTC.

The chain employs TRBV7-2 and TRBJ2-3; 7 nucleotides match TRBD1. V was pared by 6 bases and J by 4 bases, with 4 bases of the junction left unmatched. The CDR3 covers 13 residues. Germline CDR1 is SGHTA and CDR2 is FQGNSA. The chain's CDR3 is CASRRQGADTQYF. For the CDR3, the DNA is TGTGCCAGCAGACGCCAGGGGGCAGATACGCAGTATTTT.

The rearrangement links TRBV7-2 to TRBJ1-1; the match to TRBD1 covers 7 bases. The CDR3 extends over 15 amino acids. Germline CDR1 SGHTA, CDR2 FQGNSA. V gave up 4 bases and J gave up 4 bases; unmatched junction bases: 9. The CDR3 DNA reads TGTGCCAGCAGCTCCCAACCGACAGGGAGCACTGAAGCTTTCTTT. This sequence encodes CASSSQPTGSTEAFF.

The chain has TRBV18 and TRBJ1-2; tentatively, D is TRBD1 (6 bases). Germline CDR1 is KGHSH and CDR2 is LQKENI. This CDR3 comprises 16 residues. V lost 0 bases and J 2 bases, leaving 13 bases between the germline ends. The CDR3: CASSPPGLTGNYGYTF. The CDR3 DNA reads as TGTGCCAGCTCACCACCCGGGCTAACAGGGAACTATGGCTACACCTTC.

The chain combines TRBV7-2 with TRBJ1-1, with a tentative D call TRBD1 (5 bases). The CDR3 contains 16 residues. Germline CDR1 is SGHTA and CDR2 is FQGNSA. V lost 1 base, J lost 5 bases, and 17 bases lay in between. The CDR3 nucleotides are TGTGCCAGCAGCTTAGTGTTCAGTCAGGGAGGGACTGAAGCTTTCTTT. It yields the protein CASSLVFSQGGTEAFF. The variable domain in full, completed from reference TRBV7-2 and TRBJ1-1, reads GAGVSQSPSNKVTEKGKDVELRCDPISGHTALYWYRQSLGQGLEFLIYFQGNSAPDKSGLPSDRFSAERTGGSVSTLTIQRTQQEDSAVYLCASSLVFSQGGTEAFFGQGTRLTVV.

The CDR3 DNA reads as TGTGCCAGCAGCAAAAGGACAGGTTATAGCAATCAGCCCCAGCATTTT. Residues: CASSKRTGYSNQPQHF. The rearrangement links TRBV28 to TRBJ1-5; 7 nucleotides align to TRBD1. Losses at the gene ends were 6 bases for V and 0 bases for J; bases not matched to a gene: 8. CDR3 length: 16 residues. Germline loops: CDR1 MDHEN, CDR2 SYDVKM.

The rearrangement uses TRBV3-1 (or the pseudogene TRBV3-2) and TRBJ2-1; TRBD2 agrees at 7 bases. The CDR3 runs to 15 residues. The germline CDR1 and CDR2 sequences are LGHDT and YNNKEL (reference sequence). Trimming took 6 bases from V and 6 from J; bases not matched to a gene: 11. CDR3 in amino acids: CASRDVGGRGNEQFF. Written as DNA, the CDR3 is TGTGCCAGCAGGGACGTCGGGGGGAGGGGCAATGAGCAGTTCTTC.

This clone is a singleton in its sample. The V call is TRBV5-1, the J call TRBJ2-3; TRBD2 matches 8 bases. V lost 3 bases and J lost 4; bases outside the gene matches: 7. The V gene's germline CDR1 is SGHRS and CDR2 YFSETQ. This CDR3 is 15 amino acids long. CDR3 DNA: TGCGCCAGCAGCTATCCACGGGGGGGCCCAGATACGCAGTATTTT. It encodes CASSYPRGGPDTQYF.

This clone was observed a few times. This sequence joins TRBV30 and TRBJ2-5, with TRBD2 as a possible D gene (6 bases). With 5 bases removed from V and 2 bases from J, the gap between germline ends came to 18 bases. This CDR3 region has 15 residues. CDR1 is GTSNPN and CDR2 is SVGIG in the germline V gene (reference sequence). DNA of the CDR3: TGTGCCTGGCATAAACTTGGGGGGTTACAAGAGACCCAGTACTTC. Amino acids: CAWHKLGGLQETQYF.

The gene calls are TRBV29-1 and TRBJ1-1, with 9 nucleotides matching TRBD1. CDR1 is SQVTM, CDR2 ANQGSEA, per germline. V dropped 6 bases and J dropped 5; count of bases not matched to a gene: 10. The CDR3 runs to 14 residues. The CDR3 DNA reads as TGCAGCGTCCTACCCGGGACAGGGAGAACTGAAGCTTTCTTT. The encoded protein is CSVLPGTGRTEAFF.

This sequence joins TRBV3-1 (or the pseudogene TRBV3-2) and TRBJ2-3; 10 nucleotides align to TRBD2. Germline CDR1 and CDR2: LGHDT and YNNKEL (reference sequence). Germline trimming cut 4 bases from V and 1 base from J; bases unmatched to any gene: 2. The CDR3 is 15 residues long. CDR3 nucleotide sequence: TGTGCCAGCAGCCTCGGACTAGCGGGCACAGATACGCAGTATTTT. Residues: CASSLGLAGTDTQYF.

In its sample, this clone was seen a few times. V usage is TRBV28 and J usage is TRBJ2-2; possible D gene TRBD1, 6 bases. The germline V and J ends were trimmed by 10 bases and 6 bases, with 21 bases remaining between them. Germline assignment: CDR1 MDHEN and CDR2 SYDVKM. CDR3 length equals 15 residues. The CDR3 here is CATNPRQAAAGELFF. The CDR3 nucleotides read TGTGCCACCAACCCGCGACAGGCCGCCGCCGGGGAGCTGTTTTTT.

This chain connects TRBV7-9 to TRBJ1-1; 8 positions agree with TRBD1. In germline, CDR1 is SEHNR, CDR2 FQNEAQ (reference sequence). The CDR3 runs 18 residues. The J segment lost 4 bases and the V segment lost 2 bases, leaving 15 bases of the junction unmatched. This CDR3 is CASSLFALQGARGTEAFF. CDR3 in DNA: TGTGCCAGCAGCTTATTTGCCCTGCAGGGGGCTAGAGGCACTGAAGCTTTCTTT.

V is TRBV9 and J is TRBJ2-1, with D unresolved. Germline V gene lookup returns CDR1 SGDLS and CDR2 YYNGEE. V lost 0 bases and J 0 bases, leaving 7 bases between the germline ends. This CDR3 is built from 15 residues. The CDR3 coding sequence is TGTGCCAGCAGCGTAGACGCCTACTCCTACAATGAGCAGTTCTTC. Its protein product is CASSVDAYSYNEQFF.

The CDR3 reads CASSYGTGGGYGYTF. DNA of the CDR3: TGTGCCAGCAGTTACGGGACAGGGGGAGGTTATGGCTACACCTTC. The V and J genes are TRBV6-5 and TRBJ1-2; TRBD1 agrees at 11 bases. This CDR3 contains 15 residues. Germline V gene lookup returns CDR1 MNHEY and CDR2 SVGAGI. With 2 bases clipped from V and 5 bases from J, the junction kept 4 bases outside the gene matches.

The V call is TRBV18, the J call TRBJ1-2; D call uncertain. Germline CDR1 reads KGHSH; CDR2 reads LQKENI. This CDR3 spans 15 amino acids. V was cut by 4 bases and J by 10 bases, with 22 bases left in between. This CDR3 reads CASSLQTPGISDYTF. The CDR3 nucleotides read TGTGCCAGCTCACTACAAACGCCGGGTATAAGTGACTACACCTTC.

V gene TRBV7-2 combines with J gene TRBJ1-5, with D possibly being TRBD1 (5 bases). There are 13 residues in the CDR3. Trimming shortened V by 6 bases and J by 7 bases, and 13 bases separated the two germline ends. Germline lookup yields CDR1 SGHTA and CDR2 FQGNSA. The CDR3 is CASSSGGGQPQHF. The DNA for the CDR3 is TGTGCCAGCAGTTCGGGGGGAGGACAGCCCCAGCATTTT.

The CDR3 reads CAWSYKTTGGPFLGEQYF. The CDR3 nucleotides read TGTGCCTGGAGCTACAAGACCACAGGGGGCCCGTTCTTGGGAGAGCAGTACTTC. The rearrangement uses TRBV30 and TRBJ2-7, with 9 bases aligning to TRBD1. This CDR3 has 18 amino acids. Germline V lookup: CDR1 GTSNPN, CDR2 SVGIG (reference sequence). Trimming cost V 3 bases and J 7 bases; bases outside gene matches: 22. The full variable domain, in which reference TRBV30 and TRBJ2-7 provide the parts outside the CDR3, is SQTIHQWPATLVQPVGSPLSLECTVEGTSNPNLYWYRQAAGRGLQLLFYSVGIGQISSEVPQNLSASRPQDRQFILSSKKLLLSDSGFYLCAWSYKTTGGPFLGEQYFGPGTRLTVT.

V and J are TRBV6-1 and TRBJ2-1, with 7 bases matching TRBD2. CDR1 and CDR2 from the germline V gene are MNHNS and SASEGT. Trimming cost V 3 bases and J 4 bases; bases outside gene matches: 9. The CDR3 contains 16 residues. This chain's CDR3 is CASSDLRLAAYNEQFF. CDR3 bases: TGTGCCAGCAGTGACCTCCGGCTAGCGGCTTACAATGAGCAGTTCTTC.

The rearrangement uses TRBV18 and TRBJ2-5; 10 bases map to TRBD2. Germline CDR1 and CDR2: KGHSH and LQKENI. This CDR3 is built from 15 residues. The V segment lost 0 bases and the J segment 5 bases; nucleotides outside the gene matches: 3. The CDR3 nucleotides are TGTGCCAGCTCACCACCTCTAGCGGGAGATGAGACCCAGTACTTC. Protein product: CASSPPLAGDETQYF.